Listed below are T cell receptor beta chains from one sample, sequenced in a study of blood T cell repertoires in COVID-19. Repertoires were generated with immunoSEQ multiplex PCR, while TCRdb's copy carries only in-frame clones and drops some. Of over 100,000 clones listed, over 80% were seen once; the top ten hold 1.1%. Sequencing input: peripheral blood. These TCRs come from a human donor in a cohort sampled during active COVID-19. Each CDR3 is given with its conserved first and last residue. A D gene is named only where the DNA matches it firmly. Clone size is shown for a subset of rows, as once, few, many or a class of expanded clone.

.,TRBD2,TRBV9,TRBJ2-3,TGTGCCAGCAGCCTCGGGACTAGGGTGAGAGCAGATACGCAGTATTTT,CASSLGTRVRADTQYF
once,TRBD1,TRBV7-9,TRBJ1-4,TGTGCCAGCAGCCCACCTGGGACAGGGTATGAAAAACTGTTTTTT,CASSPPGTGYEKLFF
.,.,TRBV7-8,TRBJ1-1,TGTGCCAGCAGCGAAGAGGGGAACACTGAAGCTTTCTTT,CASSEEGNTEAFF
.,.,TRBV15,TRBJ2-3,TGTGCCACCAGCTTAGAGAGGGTGGGGGGAGATACGCAGTATTTT,CATSLERVGGDTQYF
.,TRBD2,TRBV4-3,TRBJ2-6,TGCGCCCGCCGCTTCGGGGGGCGGGGGGGGCGCGCGGGGGCCAACGTCCTGACTTTC,CARRFGGRGGRAGANVLTF
.,TRBD2,TRBV19,TRBJ2-1,TGTGCCAGTAGTATTAACCTAGCGGGAGGCTGGGATGAGCAGTTCTTC,CASSINLAGGWDEQFF
.,.,TRBV2,TRBJ2-1,TGTGCCAGCAGTGAAATGGAAGGGGGAGTGAATGAGCAGTTCTTC,CASSEMEGGVNEQFF
.,TRBD2,TRBV13,TRBJ2-5,TGTGCCAGCAGCCCCCTGACTAGCGGGAGGTCCGAGACCCAGTACTTC,CASSPLTSGRSETQYF
.,.,TRBV2,TRBJ1-5,TGTGCCAGCAGTGAATACGGCCAGGGTAATCAGCCCCAGCATTTT,CASSEYGQGNQPQHF
.,TRBD2,TRBV18,TRBJ2-1,TGTGCCAGCTCACCGAGTCTAGCGGACAATGAGCAGTTCTTC,CASSPSLADNEQFF
.,.,TRBV19,TRBJ1-2,TGTGCCAGTAGTACTCAGGGATACTATGGCTACACCTTC,CASSTQGYYGYTF
.,.,TRBV5-1,TRBJ1-1,TGCGCCAGCAGCATAGGAGGTATGAACACTGAAGCTTTCTTT,CASSIGGMNTEAFF
.,TRBD2,TRBV3-1/TRBV3-2,TRBJ2-5,TGTGCCAGCAGCCAGGGACTAGCGGGAGATTCCTCGGGAGAGACCCAGTACTTC,CASSQGLAGDSSGETQYF
once,.,TRBV6-5,TRBJ1-6,TGTGCCAGCAGTTCCCCAAGGGGGACGAATAATTCACCCCTCCACTTT,CASSSPRGTNNSPLHF